One and the same sample provided the 32 T cell receptor beta chains below, sequenced in a study of beta chain features in type 1 diabetes (dated by TCRdb to 2017 to 2018). Beyond this particular receptor, the publication reports: Type 1 diabetes patients showed a moderate but significant shortening of TCRB CDR3 length in all four CD4+ subsets.

These receptors lack a known antigen. Libraries were constructed by the immunoSEQ multiplex PCR assay. The entire isolated RNA was reverse transcribed using the High Capacity cDNA Reverse Transcription Kit, and thus expressed TCRB transcripts were sequenced. TCRdb stores this immuneACCESS table with in-frame sequences only. Part of the clones is absent; in the studies checked, under half of the shortfall reflects unresolved V genes, and no reason is known for the rest. This sample gives more than 250,000 clones in total; about 15% of them show up just once. The ten largest clones represent more than 0.015% of the sample. The sequenced sample consisted of naive CD4+ T cells from blood. This specimen's cell subset or site label, interpreted: true naive CD4+ T cells. These receptors originate from a man aged 18 to 29 with type 1 diabetes.

This clone was seen a handful of times. The chain uses TRBV19 and TRBJ2-1; TRBD2 might be the D (5 bases). Germline V gene data show CDR1 as LNHDA and CDR2 as SQIVND (reference sequence). The CDR3 is 14 residues long. Trimming cost V 9 bases and J 7 bases, with 19 bases left between them. The CDR3 sequence: CASHPGSRRNEQFF. For the CDR3, the DNA is TGTGCCAGCCACCCCGGGTCACGGAGGAATGAGCAGTTCTTC.

This clone was observed a handful of times. The V gene is TRBV4-1, the J gene TRBJ2-7; 11 bases are a match to TRBD1. Germline loops: CDR1 MGHRA, CDR2 YSYEKL. The CDR3 is made up of 14 amino acids. V trimming: 6 bases; J trimming: 6 bases; junction bases outside the gene matches: 7. This CDR3 is CASSPGTGGLEQYF. The CDR3 nucleotides are TGCGCCAGCAGTCCCGGGACAGGGGGGCTCGAGCAGTACTTC.

This clone showed up just a few times. The chain has TRBV29-1 and TRBJ2-1; TRBD2 matches at 11 bases. Germline values: CDR1 SQVTM, CDR2 ANQGSEA. The V and J ends lost 3 bases and 6 bases, in that order; junction bases with no gene match: 4. CDR3 size: 14 residues. CDR3 DNA sequence: TGCAGCGTTGATGGGCTAGCGGGGGGCAATGAGCAGTTCTTC. Translated, it gives CSVDGLAGGNEQFF.

The chain employs TRBV5-1 and TRBJ1-4; tentatively, D is TRBD1 (6 bases). The germline gives CDR1 SGHRS, CDR2 YFSETQ. Trimming left V 4 bases short and J 8 bases short, with 15 bases between. The CDR3 is made up of 14 amino acids. CDR3 loop: CASSLNRVSEKLFF. Written as DNA, the CDR3 is TGCGCCAGCAGCCTAAACAGGGTGTCGGAAAAACTGTTTTTT.

The chain couples TRBV4-2 to TRBJ2-3; D is possibly TRBD2 (5 bases). Trimming took off 4 bases at V and 2 bases at J, with 16 bases between the two ends. Germline V gene sequence: CDR1 LGHNA, CDR2 YNFKEQ. The CDR3 is made up of 16 amino acids. The CDR3 is CASSPEGRPYTDTQYF. The CDR3 DNA follows: TGTGCCAGCAGCCCCGAAGGGAGACCATACACAGATACGCAGTATTTT.

This clone was seen more than once but under ten times. This chain links TRBV7-2 with TRBJ2-1; 8 positions match TRBD1. CDR3 length: 15 residues. The V segment lost 5 bases and the J segment 6 bases; nucleotides outside the gene matches: 9. Germline loops: CDR1 SGHTA, CDR2 FQGNSA. Here the CDR3 reads CASSRQGAQSNEQFF. The DNA of the CDR3 is TGTGCCAGCAGCCGGCAGGGGGCCCAAAGCAATGAGCAGTTCTTC.

The chain uses TRBV7-2 and TRBJ2-7; 7 bases are shared with TRBD1. In germline, CDR1 is SGHTA, CDR2 FQGNSA. The CDR3 runs to 15 residues. Trimming cost V 4 bases and J 2 bases; bases outside gene matches: 8. CDR3 sequence (DNA): TGTGCCAGCAGCTACGACGGGACAGTCACCTACGAGCAGTACTTC. Its translation is CASSYDGTVTYEQYF.

The chain links TRBV29-1 to TRBJ2-5; TRBD1 matches at 9 bases. Germline V gene data show CDR1 as SQVTM and CDR2 as ANQGSEA. After removal of 6 bases from V and 4 bases from J, the junction contained 12 bases not matched to a gene. The CDR3 is 15 residues long. CDR3 sequence (DNA): TGCAGCGTCATACCGGGACAGGGCGATAGAGAGACCCAGTACTTC. The encoded protein is CSVIPGQGDRETQYF.

This clone was found a few times. The chain joins TRBV6-6 to TRBJ1-4; 7 bases agree with TRBD1. The junction had 4 bases not matched to a gene; V was cut back by 6 bases and J by 0 bases. The germline V gene has CDR1 MNHNY and CDR2 SVGAGI (reference sequence). The CDR3 spans 15 residues. The CDR3 DNA reads TGTGCCAGCAGGAGACAGGGCTCAACTAATGAAAAACTGTTTTTT. Residues: CASRRQGSTNEKLFF.

The chain combines TRBV7-2 with TRBJ2-3; D gene uncertain. Trimming removed 1 base from V and 0 bases from J, with 17 bases in between. Germline-derived CDR1 and CDR2 are SGHTA and FQGNSA. This CDR3 comprises 18 residues. CDR3 amino acids: CASSLGPYMESSTDTQYF. Here the CDR3 DNA reads TGTGCCAGCAGCTTAGGACCGTATATGGAGAGTAGCACAGATACGCAGTATTTT.

The sample holds a few counts of this clone. This chain links TRBV18 with TRBJ1-5; perhaps TRBD1 as D (6 bases). Germline V CDR1 and CDR2: KGHSH, LQKENI. CDR3 length equals 14 residues. The V gene lost 6 bases and the J gene lost 8 bases, with 17 bases spanning the gap. In DNA, the CDR3 is TGTGCCAGCTCGCCCAGGGGTCCGGATGAGCCCCAGCATTTT. Translating gives CASSPRGPDEPQHF.

This clone was picked up a small number of times. V is TRBV18 and J is TRBJ1-5, with TRBD1 matching over 9 bases. Per the germline V gene, CDR1 is KGHSH and CDR2 is LQKENI. With V trimmed by 8 bases and J by 6 bases, 11 bases remained unmatched. This CDR3 contains 15 residues. The CDR3: CASTRDRERTQPQHF. Written as DNA, the CDR3 is TGTGCCAGCACCCGGGACAGGGAGAGGACTCAGCCCCAGCATTTT.

This clone occurred a few times. V is TRBV4-2 and J is TRBJ2-7, with D possibly being TRBD2 (5 bases). CDR3 size: 14 residues. V lost 1 base and J lost 2, with 9 bases in between. Germline V CDR1 and CDR2: LGHNA, YNFKEQ. CDR3 bases: TGTGCCAGCAGCCAAGCCAGCGGAACCTACGAGCAGTACTTC. Protein sequence: CASSQASGTYEQYF.

The V gene is TRBV6-6, the J gene TRBJ2-2, with 9 bases fitting TRBD2. V gave up 6 bases and J gave up 2 bases; unmatched junction bases: 4. The germline V gene encodes CDR1 MNHNY and CDR2 SVGAGI (reference sequence). The CDR3 extends over 15 amino acids. CDR3 bases: TGTGCCAGCAGGCGACTAGCGGCAAACACCGGGGAGCTGTTTTTT. Amino acids: CASRRLAANTGELFF.

The chain recombines TRBV27 with TRBJ2-3; a weak D match, TRBD1 (5 bases). CDR3 size: 14 residues. V shed 0 bases and J shed 6 bases, with 10 bases lying between them. Germline CDR1 reads MNHEY; CDR2 reads SMNVEV (reference sequence). As DNA, the CDR3 is TGTGCCAGCAGTTTATCGTATGGGGCGGATACGCAGTATTTT. The encoded protein is CASSLSYGADTQYF.

This clone was counted a few times. The rearrangement links TRBV5-1 to TRBJ2-5; D is possibly TRBD1 (5 bases). The CDR3 spans 14 residues. Germline lookup yields CDR1 SGHRS and CDR2 YFSETQ. Trimming took off 0 bases at V and 5 bases at J, with 11 bases between the two ends. Written as DNA, the CDR3 is TGCGCCAGCAGCTTGGAAGGGGCCCCGGAGACCCAGTACTTC. It yields the protein CASSLEGAPETQYF.

The CDR3 is CASSQDLILAGGYSYEQYF. In nucleotides, the CDR3 is TGCGCCAGCAGCCAAGATCTTATTCTAGCGGGGGGATACTCCTACGAGCAGTACTTC. The V gene is TRBV4-3, the J gene TRBJ2-7, with 11 bases aligning to TRBD2. CDR1 is LGHNA, CDR2 YSLEER, per germline. V lost 0 bases and J lost 0; bases outside the gene matches: 10. The CDR3 is 19 amino acids.

This chain uses TRBV2 with TRBJ2-2; D unclear. The germline V gene encodes CDR1 SNHLY and CDR2 FYNNEI. V was cut by 5 bases and J by 0 bases, with 10 bases left in between. The CDR3 contains 15 residues. CDR3 amino acids: CASSLRTANTGELFF. The CDR3 DNA sequence: TGTGCCAGCAGTCTCCGTACTGCGAACACCGGGGAGCTGTTTTTT.

The V call is TRBV5-1, the J call TRBJ2-7; tentatively, D is TRBD1 (6 bases). CDR3 length: 16 residues. Germline loops: CDR1 SGHRS, CDR2 YFSETQ. Trimming removed 4 bases at V and 3 bases at J, with 20 bases between. The CDR3 spells CASSGRYRELDYEQYF. DNA of the CDR3: TGCGCCAGCAGCGGACGATACAGGGAATTGGACTACGAGCAGTACTTC.

This clone was counted between two and nine times. V usage is TRBV19 and J usage is TRBJ2-1, with unresolved D. V was trimmed by 5 bases and J by 4 bases, leaving 12 bases between them. The germline V gene has CDR1 LNHDA and CDR2 SQIVND (reference sequence). This CDR3 is 14 amino acids long. The CDR3 sequence is CASSRPGEYNEQFF. DNA of the CDR3: TGTGCCAGTAGTCGCCCAGGCGAGTACAATGAGCAGTTCTTC.

The CDR3, as DNA: TGTGCCTGGAGTGCTTCCGGGAATGAGCAGTTCTTC. It encodes CAWSASGNEQFF. This chain links TRBV30 with TRBJ2-1; D uncertain. Trimming removed 1 base at V and 7 bases at J, with 8 bases between. Germline V gene sequence: CDR1 GTSNPN, CDR2 SVGIG (reference sequence). The CDR3 consists of 12 residues.

The V call is TRBV10-3, the J call TRBJ2-3; perhaps TRBD2 as D (6 bases). The CDR3 totals 14 residues. Germline lookup yields CDR1 ENHRY and CDR2 SYGVKD. V was pared by 4 bases and J by 4 bases, with 12 bases between. The CDR3 loop is CAISGTITPDTQYF. CDR3 bases: TGTGCCATCAGTGGGACTATAACCCCAGATACGCAGTATTTT.

This chain joins TRBV30 and TRBJ1-2, with TRBD1 matching over 8 bases. V shed 4 bases and J 8 bases; nucleotides not matched to a gene: 6. CDR1 is GTSNPN and CDR2 is SVGIG in the germline V gene (reference sequence). CDR3 size: 12 residues. The CDR3 DNA follows: TGTGCCTGGACAGGGGGCCCGGGGGGCTACACCTTC. This codes for CAWTGGPGGYTF.

This clone has a handful of counts. This chain links TRBV11-2 with TRBJ2-7; perhaps TRBD2 as D (5 bases). CDR1 SGHAT and CDR2 FQNNGV come from the germline V gene. V gave up 5 bases and J gave up 0 bases, with 8 bases separating them. This CDR3 contains 13 residues. CDR3 amino acids: CASSGLSSYEQYF. For the CDR3, the DNA is TGTGCCAGCAGCGGACTTAGCTCCTACGAGCAGTACTTC.

The V call is TRBV6-6, the J call TRBJ2-4, with D possibly matching TRBD1 (9 bases). V was cut by 6 bases and J by 7 bases, with 19 bases left in between. Germline V lookup: CDR1 MNHNY, CDR2 SVGAGI (reference sequence). CDR3 length: 15 amino acids. The CDR3 sequence is CASSGQGSSGNIQYF. Written as DNA, the CDR3 is TGTGCCAGCAGCGGACAGGGGTCTAGCGGGAACATTCAGTACTTC.

This clone was seen more than once but under ten times. The V call is TRBV2, the J call TRBJ2-7; D might be TRBD1 (6 bases). The V gene lost 9 bases and the J gene lost 5 bases, with 17 bases spanning the gap. In germline, CDR1 is SNHLY, CDR2 FYNNEI. There are 13 residues in the CDR3. This chain's CDR3 is CASSTGTSDEQYF. The DNA of the CDR3 is TGTGCCAGTTCAACAGGGACCTCGGACGAGCAGTACTTC.

This clone has a handful of counts. The chain couples TRBV12-5 to TRBJ2-1; tentative D call: TRBD2 (6 bases). The CDR3 runs 17 residues. Germline CDR1 and CDR2: LGHNT and FRNRAP. Trimming removed 0 bases at V and 7 bases at J, with 19 bases between. CDR3 region: CASGLVFGGGKVNEQFF. The CDR3 region has the DNA TGTGCTAGTGGTTTGGTATTTGGCGGCGGGAAGGTTAATGAGCAGTTCTTC.

As regards this clone: A read error may account for a junction end that differs from germline. J is TRBJ2-5 and V is TRBV5-1; a possible D gene is TRBD1 (5 bases). The CDR3 is 15 amino acids. Looked up from germline, CDR1 is SGHRS and CDR2 is YFSETQ. The chain's CDR3 is CASRLGQGPQETQYF. The CDR3 DNA reads TGCGCCAGCAGGTTGGGGCAGGGTCCCCAAGAGACCCAGTACTTC.

The chain recombines TRBV28 with TRBJ2-1, with TRBD2 matching 9 bases. V was pared by 3 bases and J by 9 bases, with 9 bases of the junction left unmatched. The V gene's germline CDR1 is MDHEN and CDR2 SYDVKM. The CDR3 runs to 15 residues. The CDR3, as DNA: TGTGCCAGCAGTTTGTTGCCTAGCGGGGTTGGTGAGCAGTTCTTC. This sequence encodes CASSLLPSGVGEQFF.

This clone appeared a few times. The rearrangement joins TRBV30 to TRBJ2-5, with 13 bases matching TRBD2. Germline CDR1 and CDR2: GTSNPN and SVGIG (reference sequence). CDR3 length: 16 amino acids. J was trimmed by 2 bases and V by 0 bases; bases with no gene match: 3. The CDR3 spells CAWSVGTSGVQETQYF. CDR3 in DNA: TGTGCCTGGAGTGTAGGGACTAGCGGGGTACAAGAGACCCAGTACTTC.

V gene TRBV7-2 combines with J gene TRBJ2-7; D call uncertain. The CDR3 is 13 amino acids. Trimming cost V 2 bases and J 5 bases, with 10 bases left between them. Germline values: CDR1 SGHTA, CDR2 FQGNSA. DNA for the CDR3: TGTGCCAGCAGCTTAAGCCCCCGGGACGAGCAGTACTTC. Amino acids: CASSLSPRDEQYF.

This clone was seen more than once but under ten times. The CDR3 nucleotides read TGTGCCAGCAGACCGGGACAGGGAGACTATGGCTACACCTTC. Amino acids: CASRPGQGDYGYTF. The rearrangement joins TRBV28 to TRBJ1-2; 9 nucleotides match TRBD1. Trimming took 6 bases from V and 3 from J; bases not matched to a gene: 5. Germline V gene data show CDR1 as MDHEN and CDR2 as SYDVKM. The CDR3 covers 14 residues.